Below are 17 T cell receptor beta chains sequenced from a single sample in a study of PD-L1 blockade in urothelial cancer. Time point defined: peripheral blood 6 weeks after treatment start. Here immunoSEQ multiplex PCR was the method, and the copy in TCRdb shows in-frame clones only, minus some. The table includes around 110,000 clones, 85% to 95% detected once. Sample: PBMCs, taken around atezolizumab (anti-PD-L1) treatment. These receptors all come from a man aged 60 to 75 with urothelial cancer.

The CDR3 region has the DNA TGTGCCAGCAGCCCGAAGACAGGGATAGCCAACGTCCTGACTTTC. It is translated as CASSPKTGIANVLTF. The V and J genes are TRBV7-8 and TRBJ2-6; 7 bases map to TRBD1. The CDR3 spans 15 residues. From germline, CDR1 is SGHVS and CDR2 FQNEAQ. J was trimmed by 7 bases and V by 5 bases; bases with no gene match: 8.

DNA for the CDR3: TGTGCCAGCAGGGGACAGGTGAATCAGCCCCAGCATTTT. This sequence encodes CASRGQVNQPQHF. This chain links TRBV6-5 with TRBJ1-5; 8 bases line up with TRBD1. The germline V gene has CDR1 MNHEY and CDR2 SVGAGI. CDR3 length equals 13 residues. The J segment lost 4 bases and the V segment lost 6 bases, leaving 2 bases of the junction unmatched.

V usage is TRBV29-1 and J usage is TRBJ2-5; the match to TRBD1 covers 9 bases. The CDR3 runs to 15 residues. J gave up 1 base and V 3 bases, and 6 bases lay outside the gene matches. CDR1 is SQVTM and CDR2 is ANQGSEA in the germline V gene. CDR3 loop: CSVDPGTGSQETQYF. CDR3 DNA sequence: TGCAGCGTTGACCCCGGGACAGGGAGCCAAGAGACCCAGTACTTC.

The chain employs TRBV5-1 and TRBJ2-2, with TRBD2 identical over 7 bases. CDR3 length equals 15 residues. V lost 4 bases to trimming and J lost 1 base; unmatched junction nucleotides: 4. In germline, CDR1 is SGHRS, CDR2 YFSETQ. Written as DNA, the CDR3 is TGCGCCAGCAGCCCGAGCGGGGTGAACACCGGGGAGCTGTTTTTT. Translation gives CASSPSGVNTGELFF.

The V gene is TRBV9, the J gene TRBJ2-3; the match to TRBD2 covers 13 bases. V shed 6 bases and J 1 base; nucleotides not matched to a gene: 14. The CDR3 loop spans 19 amino acids. Germline assignment: CDR1 SGDLS and CDR2 YYNGEE. CDR3 DNA: TGTGCCAGCACTAGGACTAGCGGGAGTCTTGCGAAGGGCACAGATACGCAGTATTTT. This codes for CASTRTSGSLAKGTDTQYF.

This clone has a single count. This chain links TRBV5-6 with TRBJ2-1, with TRBD2 identical over 10 bases. J lost 8 bases, V lost 3 bases, and 14 bases had no gene match. The CDR3 has 17 amino acids. The germline CDR1 and CDR2 sequences are SGHDT and YYEEEE. CDR3 in amino acids: CASSYALAGERIDEQFF. The CDR3 nucleotides read TGTGCCAGCAGCTACGCTCTAGCGGGAGAAAGAATAGATGAGCAGTTCTTC.

This chain joins TRBV4-1 and TRBJ2-5, with 11 bases identical to TRBD2. The CDR3 is 15 amino acids. V lost 1 base, J lost 4 bases, and 2 bases stayed unmatched. Germline lookup yields CDR1 MGHRA and CDR2 YSYEKL. This CDR3 reads CASSQVAGGSETQYF. The CDR3, as DNA: TGCGCCAGCAGCCAAGTAGCGGGGGGGTCAGAGACCCAGTACTTC.

The chain couples TRBV18 to TRBJ2-5; weak D call: TRBD1 (5 bases). Germline lookup yields CDR1 KGHSH and CDR2 LQKENI. The CDR3 extends over 14 amino acids. Trimming left V 1 base short and J 2 bases short, with 8 bases between. The DNA of the CDR3 is TGTGCCAGCTCACCACAGGGGATTCAAGAGACCCAGTACTTC. Its translation: CASSPQGIQETQYF.

The chain uses TRBV7-2 and TRBJ2-1; TRBD2 is a possible D gene (6 bases). The V gene's germline CDR1 is SGHTA and CDR2 FQGNSA. The CDR3 runs 12 residues. V lost 5 bases to trimming and J lost 6 bases, with 8 bases between them. For the CDR3, the DNA is TGTGCCAGCAGCCGGGACTTCAATGAGCAGTTCTTC. Amino acids: CASSRDFNEQFF.

The gene calls are TRBV5-1 and TRBJ2-7, with 9 bases lining up with TRBD1. This CDR3 is built from 14 residues. CDR1 and CDR2 from the germline V gene are SGHRS and YFSETQ. V dropped 4 bases and J dropped 2; count of bases not matched to a gene: 4. The CDR3 region has the DNA TGCGCCAGCAGCGTCGGGACAGGGCCCTACGAGCAGTACTTC. Its translation: CASSVGTGPYEQYF. Full variable domain (outside the CDR3, taken from reference TRBV5-1 and TRBJ2-7): KAGVTQTPRYLIKTRGQQVTLSCSPISGHRSVSWYQQTPGQGLQFLFEYFSETQRNKGNFPGRFSGRQFSNSRSEMNVSTLELGDSALYLCASSVGTGPYEQYFGPGTRLTVT.

V and J are TRBV7-2 and TRBJ2-5; D is possibly TRBD1 (5 bases). The germline V gene has CDR1 SGHTA and CDR2 FQGNSA. There are 13 residues in the CDR3. Trimming removed 5 bases at V and 5 bases at J, with 12 bases between. The CDR3 region is CASSRQFRETQYF. CDR3 nucleotide sequence: TGTGCCAGCAGCCGACAGTTTCGGGAGACCCAGTACTTC.

The chain combines TRBV7-6 with TRBJ1-1; unclear D gene. Per germline, CDR1 SGHVS and CDR2 FNYEAQ. The CDR3 has 13 residues. V was shortened by 5 bases and J by 1 base, with 8 bases between the two germline ends. In nucleotides, the CDR3 is TGTGCCAGCAGCCACTCAACGAACACTGAAGCTTTCTTT. It codes for CASSHSTNTEAFF.

This clone has more than one count but fewer than ten. This chain joins TRBV7-2 and TRBJ2-7; 8 nucleotides line up with TRBD2. The CDR3 sequence is 14 residues long. V gave up 5 bases and J gave up 1 base; unmatched junction bases: 4. CDR1 and CDR2 (germline): SGHTA, FQGNSA. The CDR3 DNA reads as TGTGCCAGCAGCCTACTAGCGGAGTCCTACGAGCAGTACTTC. Protein: CASSLLAESYEQYF.

The genes are TRBV29-1 and TRBJ2-5; perhaps TRBD2 as D (5 bases). Trimming removed 6 bases at V and 2 bases at J, with 13 bases between. This CDR3 contains 13 residues. Per the germline V gene, CDR1 is SQVTM and CDR2 is ANQGSEA. In DNA form, the CDR3 reads TGCAGCGTGGCCGAGGGTCGGCAAGAGACCCAGTACTTC. Protein sequence: CSVAEGRQETQYF.

The J gene is TRBJ1-2, the V gene TRBV5-6; TRBD1 is a possible D gene (5 bases). Trimming removed 4 bases from V and 1 base from J, with 14 bases in between. CDR3 length equals 15 residues. Germline CDR1 and CDR2: SGHDT and YYEEEE. The CDR3 spells CASSPMGQGNYGYTF. The CDR3 nucleotides are TGTGCCAGCAGCCCGATGGGGCAGGGTAACTATGGCTACACCTTC.

In its sample, this clone was seen once. This chain links TRBV5-1 with TRBJ1-1, with D possibly TRBD1 on 5 matching bases. The CDR3 totals 13 residues. V dropped 2 bases and J dropped 4 bases, with 9 bases sitting between them. Germline CDR1 and CDR2: SGHRS and YFSETQ. The CDR3 nucleotides read TGCGCCAGCAGCTTCTCAGGGATCACTGAAGCTTTCTTT. Protein sequence: CASSFSGITEAFF.

The genes are TRBV7-3 and TRBJ2-3; possibly TRBD2 for D (5 bases). This CDR3 has 16 residues. The germline V gene has CDR1 SGHTA and CDR2 FQGTGA. The V end lost 2 bases, the J end lost 0 bases, and 12 bases lay between the germline ends. The CDR3 DNA follows: TGTGCCAGCAGCTTACAAGCGGTTCCTAGCACAGATACGCAGTATTTT. This gives the protein CASSLQAVPSTDTQYF.